This T cell receptor beta chain emerged from a study of cytotoxic CD8 clonotypes in ibrutinib-treated CLL (dated by TCRdb to the early 2020s). About the study as a whole: In this cohort, around 14 patients were treatment-naive and approximately 10 were relapsed/refractory, while about 17 had unmutated IGHV. Partial responses were observed in 24 patients and complete responses in 2; after a median follow-up of 68 months, remission was maintained in 14 patients and progression was observed in some twelve. Response samples were taken after a median of roughly eleven months on treatment, ranging from about 6 to 36 months. Samples averaged about 260,000 productive templates and about 94,000 productive rearrangements. Longitudinal samples were obtainable from about 30% of the 86 participants in the trial. Cryopreserved peripheral blood mononuclear cells were collected before treatment, at response, and at either disease progression or sustained remission. All remission and progressive disease samples were collected while patients were still receiving ibrutinib.

Study-wide findings and limitations: An increase in clonality was observed at ibrutinib response, with clonality remaining stable during sustained remission and falling back toward baseline at progression. Sustained-remission and progressing patients did not have matched sampling times, and lymph node repertoires were not examined. Public clonotypes were rare and either shrank or stayed stable during treatment, and the rise in clonality at ibrutinib response reflected expansion of private clonotypes. Baseline clonality was found to be higher than that of age-matched healthy donors and was strongly correlated with circulating CD8+ T-cell counts.

The goal of deep resolution MiSeq sequencing was a depth between 1 in 1 million and 1 in 200,000 T cells, and coverage averaged 10x per clonotype. The immunoSEQ hsTCRB Kit was used to generate TCR beta libraries. The study's own analysis went as follows. ImmunoSEQ Data Assistant and ImmunoSEQ Analyzer were used for data analysis, and V, D and J genes were assigned according to IMGT definitions. Clonality was computed as one minus normalized Shannon entropy of productive rearrangement frequencies, ranging from 0 to 1. Only overrepresented clonotypes making up at least 0.05% of the repertoire of each patient were included in the public clonotype analysis. Repertoires from 10 to 15 age-matched healthy donors in immuneACCESS were used as clonality controls. Here the immuneACCESS table is served through TCRdb, limited to in-frame sequences with V and J called. Missing clones are a known gap in these copies; in checked studies unresolved V genes cover under half, and the rest lacks a known reason. V, J and clone size were drawn from that table, and D and trimming were deduced from the DNA. This sample gives 200,000 or so clones in total; around 75% of them show up just once. In total, the top ten clones hold approximately 6.3% of the sample.

Via the germline V gene, CDR1 is SGHRS and CDR2 YFSETQ. Spanning cysteine to phenylalanine, the CDR3 consists of 13 amino acids. The only DNA kept is the CDR3, 39 bases in frame from the first base. A distance of 18 bases separates the germline ends of V and J, which lose 4 bases and 10 bases respectively. The sample's time point label, in plain terms: 12 months on ibrutinib. For TCR beta library preparation, about 2.1 micrograms of genomic DNA were extracted from the cryopreserved PBMCs. Longitudinal blood samples from CLL patients on ibrutinib monotherapy underwent high-throughput TCR beta sequencing. The patients took part in an open-label, single-center phase 2 trial of ibrutinib monotherapy. Regarding this clone: No cognate antigen has been identified for it. Base-call qualities are not available, and no considerably larger clone is one nucleotide away.

The clonotype comes from a human donor with chronic lymphocytic leukemia. The V and J genes are TRBV5-1 and TRBJ2-7; the D gene cannot be resolved beyond TRBD1 or TRBD2, each matching 6 bases. This material consisted of PBMCs, taken after 12 months of ibrutinib treatment. CDR3 protein: CASSPPGADKQYF. DNA sequence: TGCGCCAGCAGCCCTCCGGGGGCAGACAAACAGTACTTC.